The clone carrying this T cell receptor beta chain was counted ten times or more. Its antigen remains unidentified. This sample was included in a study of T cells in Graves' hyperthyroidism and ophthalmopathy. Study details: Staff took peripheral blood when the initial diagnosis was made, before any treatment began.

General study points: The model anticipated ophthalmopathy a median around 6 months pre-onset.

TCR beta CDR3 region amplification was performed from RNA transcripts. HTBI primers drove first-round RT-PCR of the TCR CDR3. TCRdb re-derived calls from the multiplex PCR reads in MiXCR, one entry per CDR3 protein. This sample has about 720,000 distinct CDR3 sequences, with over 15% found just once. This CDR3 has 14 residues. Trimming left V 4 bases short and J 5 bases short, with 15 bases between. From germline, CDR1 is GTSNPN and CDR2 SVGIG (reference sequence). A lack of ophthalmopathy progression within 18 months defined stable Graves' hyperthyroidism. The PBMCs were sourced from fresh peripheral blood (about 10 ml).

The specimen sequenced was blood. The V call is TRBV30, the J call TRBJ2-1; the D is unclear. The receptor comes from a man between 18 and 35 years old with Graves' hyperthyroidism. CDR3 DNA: TGTGCCTGGACCAAGGACGTGGGCCACAATGAGCAGTTCTTC. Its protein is CAWTKDVGHNEQFF.